These T cell receptor beta chains were read from a single sample in a study of blood T cell repertoires in COVID-19. The table came from immunoSEQ multiplex PCR; TCRdb's copy has only in-frame clones and leaves some out. The sample yields some 180,000 clones, around 85% seen once. The sequenced material came from peripheral blood. These receptors came from a man in his 70s with active or convalescent COVID-19. CDR3s include the opening cysteine and the closing phenylalanine or tryptophan. Each record gives: clone size, V gene, D gene, J gene, CDR3 protein, CDR3 DNA. D genes are given only for firm matches. Size is stated for part of the rows, as once, few or many counts, or as a class when the clone is expanded.

clone_size: -
v_call: TRBV18
d_call: -
j_call: TRBJ2-3
cdr3_aa: CASSPLVRDTQYF
cdr3_nt: TGTGCCAGCTCACCCCTTGTCCGGGATACGCAGTATTTT

clone_size: -
v_call: TRBV3-1/TRBV3-2
d_call: -
j_call: TRBJ2-1
cdr3_aa: CASSQESRVSYNEQFF
cdr3_nt: TGTGCCAGCAGCCAAGAATCCCGGGTGTCCTACAATGAGCAGTTCTTC

clone_size: -
v_call: TRBV6-4
d_call: TRBD2
j_call: TRBJ2-3
cdr3_aa: CASSVGLAGGTDTQYF
cdr3_nt: TGTGCCAGCAGTGTTGGGTTAGCGGGAGGTACAGATACGCAGTATTTT

clone_size: -
v_call: TRBV20-1
d_call: TRBD1
j_call: TRBJ1-2
cdr3_aa: CSASLFGQGASSYGYTF
cdr3_nt: TGCAGTGCTAGTCTATTCGGACAGGGGGCCTCCTCCTATGGCTACACCTTC

clone_size: -
v_call: TRBV6-5
d_call: -
j_call: TRBJ1-1
cdr3_aa: CASSYSPFAGTEAFF
cdr3_nt: TGTGCCAGCAGTTACTCTCCCTTTGCGGGCACTGAAGCTTTCTTT

clone_size: -
v_call: TRBV5-1
d_call: TRBD1
j_call: TRBJ2-2
cdr3_aa: CASQRQGSPGELFF
cdr3_nt: TGCGCCAGCCAACGACAGGGGTCACCCGGGGAGCTGTTTTTT

clone_size: -
v_call: TRBV5-1
d_call: -
j_call: TRBJ1-6
cdr3_aa: CASSWIGGGTYNSPLHF
cdr3_nt: TGCGCCAGCAGCTGGATTGGGGGGGGGACCTATAATTCACCCCTCCACTTT

clone_size: -
v_call: TRBV7-9
d_call: TRBD1
j_call: TRBJ2-3
cdr3_aa: CASSLERQGATQYF
cdr3_nt: TGTGCCAGCAGCTTAGAGAGACAGGGGGCTACGCAGTATTTT

clone_size: once
v_call: TRBV27
d_call: -
j_call: TRBJ2-7
cdr3_aa: CASRRALSSYEQYF
cdr3_nt: TGTGCCAGCAGACGAGCGTTAAGCTCCTACGAGCAGTACTTC

clone_size: -
v_call: TRBV18
d_call: TRBD1
j_call: TRBJ1-1
cdr3_aa: CASSHGQGGSTEAFF
cdr3_nt: TGTGCCAGCTCACATGGACAGGGAGGTAGTACTGAAGCTTTCTTT

clone_size: -
v_call: TRBV5-1
d_call: -
j_call: TRBJ1-6
cdr3_aa: CASSLIGRGGNSPLHF
cdr3_nt: TGCGCCAGCAGCTTGATTGGGCGTGGGGGGAATTCACCCCTCCACTTT

clone_size: few
v_call: TRBV5-1
d_call: TRBD1
j_call: TRBJ1-1
cdr3_aa: CASSFTGAGNTEAFF
cdr3_nt: TGCGCCAGCAGCTTTACAGGGGCGGGGAACACTGAAGCTTTCTTT

clone_size: -
v_call: TRBV9
d_call: -
j_call: TRBJ2-3
cdr3_aa: CASSVGKGSTDTQYF
cdr3_nt: TGTGCCAGCAGCGTTGGGAAGGGGTCCACAGATACGCAGTATTTT

clone_size: -
v_call: TRBV4-1
d_call: -
j_call: TRBJ1-5
cdr3_aa: CASSQVEMGGTQHF
cdr3_nt: TGCGCCAGCAGCCAAGTGGAGATGGGGGGTACCCAGCATTTT

clone_size: -
v_call: TRBV30
d_call: -
j_call: TRBJ1-1
cdr3_aa: CAWSAGLDTEAFF
cdr3_nt: TGTGCCTGGAGTGCAGGATTGGACACTGAAGCTTTCTTT

clone_size: -
v_call: TRBV7-6
d_call: TRBD1
j_call: TRBJ1-4
cdr3_aa: CASSQGARNEKLFF
cdr3_nt: TGTGCCAGCAGCCAGGGGGCTCGTAATGAAAAACTGTTTTTT

clone_size: -
v_call: TRBV28
d_call: -
j_call: TRBJ2-5
cdr3_aa: CASIPRQNQETQYF
cdr3_nt: TGTGCCAGCATCCCCAGACAGAACCAAGAGACCCAGTACTTC

clone_size: -
v_call: TRBV11-2
d_call: -
j_call: TRBJ1-1
cdr3_aa: CASSLGGGMNTNTEAFF
cdr3_nt: TGTGCCAGCAGCTTAGGAGGGGGTATGAATACGAACACTGAAGCTTTCTTT

clone_size: -
v_call: TRBV9
d_call: -
j_call: TRBJ2-3
cdr3_aa: CASSSGTLAGTDTQYF
cdr3_nt: TGTGCCAGCAGCTCCGGGACTCTCGCGGGCACAGATACGCAGTATTTT

clone_size: -
v_call: TRBV29-1
d_call: -
j_call: TRBJ1-5
cdr3_aa: CSVREGNQPQHF
cdr3_nt: TGCAGCGTCCGGGAGGGGAATCAGCCCCAGCATTTT

clone_size: -
v_call: TRBV28
d_call: -
j_call: TRBJ1-2
cdr3_aa: CASSVNYGYTF
cdr3_nt: TGTGCCAGCAGTGTAAACTATGGCTACACCTTC

clone_size: -
v_call: TRBV11-2
d_call: TRBD2
j_call: TRBJ2-2
cdr3_aa: CASSFLQAPGGRAIGELFF
cdr3_nt: TGTGCCAGCAGCTTTCTTCAGGCCCCGGGCGGGAGGGCCATCGGGGAGCTGTTTTTT

clone_size: -
v_call: TRBV4-1
d_call: TRBD2
j_call: TRBJ2-1
cdr3_aa: CASSHATSGRGNEQFF
cdr3_nt: TGCGCCAGCAGCCACGCGACTAGCGGGAGAGGCAATGAGCAGTTCTTC

clone_size: -
v_call: TRBV11-2
d_call: TRBD2
j_call: TRBJ2-1
cdr3_aa: CASSRLADNEQFF
cdr3_nt: TGTGCCAGCAGCCGGCTAGCGGACAATGAGCAGTTCTTC

clone_size: -
v_call: TRBV5-1
d_call: TRBD2
j_call: TRBJ2-5
cdr3_aa: CASSGPSGIQETQYF
cdr3_nt: TGCGCCAGCAGCGGGCCTAGCGGGATCCAAGAGACCCAGTACTTC

clone_size: -
v_call: TRBV7-2
d_call: TRBD2
j_call: TRBJ2-1
cdr3_aa: CASSSLAGGNDEQFF
cdr3_nt: TGTGCCAGCAGCTCCCTTGCGGGAGGGAATGATGAGCAGTTCTTC

clone_size: -
v_call: TRBV19
d_call: TRBD1
j_call: TRBJ1-2
cdr3_aa: CASTGTGSKIGDGYTF
cdr3_nt: TGTGCCAGTACCGGGACAGGGTCCAAGATCGGCGATGGCTACACCTTC

clone_size: -
v_call: TRBV19
d_call: -
j_call: TRBJ1-2
cdr3_aa: CASSIEDRFYGYTF
cdr3_nt: TGTGCCAGTAGTATCGAGGACAGATTCTATGGCTACACCTTC

clone_size: -
v_call: TRBV6-5
d_call: -
j_call: TRBJ2-2
cdr3_aa: CASSYERNTGELFF
cdr3_nt: TGTGCCAGCAGTTATGAGCGGAACACCGGGGAGCTGTTTTTT

clone_size: -
v_call: TRBV5-8
d_call: -
j_call: TRBJ1-5
cdr3_aa: CASSFGRAREQPQHF
cdr3_nt: TGTGCCAGCAGCTTCGGCAGGGCAAGGGAACAGCCCCAGCATTTT

clone_size: -
v_call: TRBV28
d_call: TRBD1
j_call: TRBJ2-1
cdr3_aa: CASSSIGTGGDEQFF
cdr3_nt: TGTGCCAGCAGTTCGATCGGGACAGGGGGGGATGAGCAGTTCTTC

clone_size: -
v_call: TRBV12-5
d_call: -
j_call: TRBJ2-3
cdr3_aa: CASGPPAGDTQYF
cdr3_nt: TGTGCTAGTGGCCCTCCCGCAGGCGATACGCAGTATTTT

clone_size: -
v_call: TRBV25-1
d_call: TRBD1
j_call: TRBJ1-2
cdr3_aa: CASSEPGTAANYGYTF
cdr3_nt: TGTGCCAGCAGTGAGCCCGGGACAGCAGCTAACTATGGCTACACCTTC

clone_size: -
v_call: TRBV6-6
d_call: -
j_call: TRBJ1-5
cdr3_aa: CASSRSTGMGSNQPQHF
cdr3_nt: TGTGCCAGCAGCCGAAGTACAGGGATGGGTAGCAATCAGCCCCAGCATTTT

clone_size: -
v_call: TRBV4-3
d_call: -
j_call: TRBJ2-3
cdr3_aa: CASSQDILGTDTQYF
cdr3_nt: TGCGCCAGCAGCCAAGACATCTTAGGCACAGATACGCAGTATTTT

clone_size: -
v_call: TRBV19
d_call: -
j_call: TRBJ1-5
cdr3_aa: CASSIGWPVPNQPQHF
cdr3_nt: TGTGCCAGTAGTATAGGGTGGCCAGTGCCGAATCAGCCCCAGCATTTT

clone_size: -
v_call: TRBV18
d_call: TRBD1
j_call: TRBJ2-6
cdr3_aa: CASSPQAPGQGLAGANVLTF
cdr3_nt: TGTGCCAGCTCACCACAGGCTCCGGGACAGGGGCTTGCTGGGGCCAACGTCCTGACTTTC

clone_size: -
v_call: TRBV5-1
d_call: TRBD1
j_call: TRBJ1-1
cdr3_aa: CASSRTGGTEAFF
cdr3_nt: TGCGCCAGCAGCAGGACAGGGGGCACTGAAGCTTTCTTT

clone_size: -
v_call: TRBV6-5
d_call: -
j_call: TRBJ1-2
cdr3_aa: CASSYYRQMNYGYTF
cdr3_nt: TGTGCCAGCAGTTACTATAGACAGATGAACTATGGCTACACCTTC

clone_size: -
v_call: TRBV15
d_call: TRBD1
j_call: TRBJ2-7
cdr3_aa: CATSRSGGTVARREQYF
cdr3_nt: TGTGCCACCAGCAGATCGGGTGGGACAGTCGCCCGCCGCGAGCAGTACTTC

clone_size: -
v_call: TRBV11-2
d_call: TRBD2
j_call: TRBJ2-1
cdr3_aa: CASGGASGSFDEQFF
cdr3_nt: TGTGCCAGCGGCGGGGCTAGCGGGAGTTTCGATGAGCAGTTCTTC